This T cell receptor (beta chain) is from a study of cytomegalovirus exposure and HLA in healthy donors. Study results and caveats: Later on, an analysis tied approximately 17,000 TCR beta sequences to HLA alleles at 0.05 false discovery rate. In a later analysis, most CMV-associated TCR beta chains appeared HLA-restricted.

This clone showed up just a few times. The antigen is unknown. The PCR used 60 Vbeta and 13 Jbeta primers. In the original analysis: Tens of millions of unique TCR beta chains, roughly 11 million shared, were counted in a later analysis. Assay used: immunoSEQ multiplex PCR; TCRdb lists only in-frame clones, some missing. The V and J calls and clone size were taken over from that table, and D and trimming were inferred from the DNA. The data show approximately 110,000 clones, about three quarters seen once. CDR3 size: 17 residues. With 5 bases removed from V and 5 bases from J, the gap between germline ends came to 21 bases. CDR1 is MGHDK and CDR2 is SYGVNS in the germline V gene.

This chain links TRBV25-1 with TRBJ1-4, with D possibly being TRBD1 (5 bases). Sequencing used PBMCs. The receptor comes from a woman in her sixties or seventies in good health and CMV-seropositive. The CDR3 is CASSPIPRDLRNEKLFF. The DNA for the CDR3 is TGTGCCAGCAGTCCGATACCGCGGGACTTACGGAATGAAAAACTGTTTTTT.